This TCR beta chain emerged from a study of CD8+ T cells in alopecia areata. Whole-study results and caveats: For lesional scalp, especially alopecia totalis/universalis, clonality was higher than in normal scalp. In patients, TCRs were shared less clearly than in mice, and HLA may possibly be involved.

The CDR3 covers 15 residues. The ends were cut back, 1 base at V and 5 bases at J, with 12 bases in the middle. Germline CDR1 is MGHRA and CDR2 is YSYEKL. With respect to this clone: The antigen remains undetermined.

Following RNA extraction, reverse transcription yielded cDNA that acted as the sequencing template. Repertoires were generated with immunoSEQ multiplex PCR, while TCRdb's copy carries only in-frame clones and drops some. The table records some 150,000 clones, about 60% of them present only once. This material consisted of CD4+ T cells sorted from blood, taken at week 0. The chain has TRBV4-1 and TRBJ1-5; no clear D gene. This TCR came from a human donor with alopecia areata. CDR3: CASSQGGLGHQPQHF. The CDR3 bases are TGCGCCAGCAGCCAAGGGGGTCTTGGGCATCAGCCCCAGCATTTT.